The rows below give T cell receptor beta chains drawn from one sample of a study of blood T cell repertoires in COVID-19. The assay was immunoSEQ multiplex PCR, and TCRdb's table has in-frame clones only and misses some. The repertoire includes fewer than 130,000 clones, more than 60% of them detected once, and roughly 19% sits in the top ten. Material: peripheral blood. Source of these receptors: a man in his 70s with active or convalescent COVID-19. Each CDR3 is given with its conserved first and last residue. The D gene is left open where the match is weak. The size of a clone is reported for some rows only, either as once, few or many, or as a class for expanded clones.

v_call,d_call,clone_size,j_call,cdr3_aa,cdr3_nt
TRBV19,TRBD2,NA,TRBJ2-5,CASSFLSGGAGETQYF,TGTGCCAGTAGTTTCCTTAGCGGGGGGGCCGGGGAGACCCAGTACTTC
TRBV18,TRBD1,NA,TRBJ1-4,CASSPTGDNEKLFF,TGTGCCAGCTCACCGACAGGGGACAATGAAAAACTGTTTTTT
TRBV30,NA,once,TRBJ1-2,CAWSGDITHYGYTF,TGTGCCTGGAGTGGGGACATAACCCACTATGGCTACACCTTC
TRBV5-4,NA,NA,TRBJ2-1,CASSTPRGSSYNEQFF,TGTGCCAGCAGCACCCCTCGGGGGAGCTCCTACAATGAGCAGTTCTTC
TRBV2,NA,NA,TRBJ1-1,CASSKERTEAFF,TGTGCCAGCAGCAAAGAGAGGACTGAAGCTTTCTTT
TRBV20-1,NA,once,TRBJ2-3,CSARISESQYF,TGCAGTGCTAGAATAAGCGAGTCGCAGTATTTT
TRBV3-1/TRBV3-2,NA,NA,TRBJ1-3,CASSQSGASGNTIYF,TGTGCCAGCAGCCAGTCTGGGGCGAGTGGAAACACCATATATTTT
TRBV29-1,NA,NA,TRBJ1-2,CSVELRGAGNYGYTF,TGCAGCGTTGAGCTTCGGGGAGCGGGAAACTATGGCTACACCTTC
TRBV28,TRBD1,NA,TRBJ2-5,CASSLPPDRVYF,TGTGCCAGCAGTCTCCCCCCGGACAGGGTATACTTC
TRBV18,TRBD1,NA,TRBJ2-3,CASSPPEWQGAADTQYF,TGTGCCAGCTCACCTCCTGAGTGGCAGGGGGCGGCAGATACGCAGTATTTT
TRBV18,NA,NA,TRBJ2-6,CASSPPAGYGVLTF,TGTGCCAGCTCACCACCGGCCGGGTACGGCGTCCTGACTTTC
TRBV27,TRBD2,NA,TRBJ2-5,CASAKERETMETQYF,TGTGCCAGCGCGAAAGAGCGGGAGACGATGGAGACCCAGTACTTC
TRBV5-1,TRBD1,NA,TRBJ2-2,CASSVDRGNGELFF,TGCGCCAGCAGCGTTGACAGGGGGAACGGGGAGCTGTTTTTT
TRBV30,NA,NA,TRBJ2-3,CAWDYTDTQYF,TGTGCCTGGGATTACACAGATACGCAGTATTTT
TRBV11-2,TRBD1,NA,TRBJ1-4,CASSLTGATNEKLFF,TGTGCCAGCAGCCTAACAGGGGCAACTAATGAAAAACTGTTTTTT
TRBV5-1,NA,NA,TRBJ2-7,CASSQDNPLYEQYF,TGCGCCAGCAGCCAGGACAACCCCCTCTACGAGCAGTACTTC
TRBV5-1,NA,NA,TRBJ1-2,CASSTRAGMYGYTF,TGCGCCAGCAGCACGCGGGCGGGGATGTATGGCTACACCTTC
TRBV9,NA,NA,TRBJ2-5,CASSMTQGSGETQYF,TGTGCCAGCAGCATGACACAGGGATCGGGAGAGACCCAGTACTTC
TRBV6-5,NA,NA,TRBJ1-1,CASNIRGKDTEAFF,TGTGCCTCCAATATCAGGGGAAAGGACACTGAAGCTTTCTTT
TRBV7-9,NA,NA,TRBJ2-5,CASSLLETQYF,TGTGCCAGCAGCTTACTGGAGACCCAGTACTTC